These 10 T cell receptor beta chains originate from one sample sequenced in a study of shared clonotypes between healthy human individuals. Measured with immunoSEQ multiplex PCR; TCRdb has only the in-frame clones, and not every one. The table lists almost 750,000 clones, about two thirds of them singletons, with about 1.8% in the top ten. Material: memory CD4+ T cells sorted from blood. Subset of the sample: CD45RA-negative fraction. Every receptor here comes from a woman between 25 and 40 years old in good health.

This chain joins TRBV18 and TRBJ2-3; 10 bases line up with TRBD2. CDR3 size: 15 residues. J gave up 0 bases and V 6 bases, and 3 bases lay outside the gene matches. CDR1 is KGHSH and CDR2 is LQKENI in the germline V gene. The CDR3 spells CASSASGGSTDTQYF. The CDR3 nucleotides are TGTGCCAGCTCCGCTAGCGGGGGTAGCACAGATACGCAGTATTTT.

Concerning this clone itself: A far larger clone is one base from this, pointing to a likely read error. CDR3 nucleotide sequence: TGCACCAGCAGCTTGGGCGACTGGCCTGATGAGCAGTTCTTC. This gives the protein CTSSLGDWPDEQFF. This rearrangement joins TRBV5-1 to TRBJ2-1; D is ambiguous. This CDR3 is 14 amino acids long. The germline V gene has CDR1 SGHRS and CDR2 YFSETQ.

The genes are TRBV5-1 and TRBJ2-5; 11 nucleotides align to TRBD2. The CDR3 spans 15 residues. Germline loops: CDR1 SGHRS, CDR2 YFSETQ. V shed 0 bases and J 5 bases; nucleotides not matched to a gene: 3. CDR3 region: CASSLDPSGRETQYF. The CDR3 DNA reads TGCGCCAGCAGCTTGGATCCTAGCGGGAGGGAGACCCAGTACTTC.

The chain employs TRBV19 and TRBJ2-3, with TRBD2 matching over 8 bases. V shed 6 bases and J 3 bases; nucleotides not matched to a gene: 5. The CDR3 totals 14 residues. Germline V CDR1 and CDR2: LNHDA, SQIVND (reference sequence). CDR3 in DNA: TGTGCCAGTAGATCTAGCGGGTGGACAGATACGCAGTATTTT. The encoded protein is CASRSSGWTDTQYF.

This clone has at least ten counts. The V and J genes are TRBV2 and TRBJ1-4; tentative D call: TRBD1 (6 bases). From germline, CDR1 is SNHLY and CDR2 FYNNEI. V was cut by 2 bases and J by 8 bases, with 12 bases left in between. CDR3 size: 14 residues. The CDR3 protein is CASSELQGGEKLFF. CDR3 bases: TGTGCCAGCAGTGAATTACAGGGTGGAGAAAAACTGTTTTTT.

CDR3 DNA sequence: TGCGCCAGCAGTCGAAACCTTCTAGCGGTATCCTACGAGCAGTACTTC. It encodes CASSRNLLAVSYEQYF. The chain couples TRBV4-1 to TRBJ2-7, with 7 positions matching TRBD2. The CDR3 has 16 residues. Per germline, CDR1 MGHRA and CDR2 YSYEKL. V gave up 6 bases and J gave up 1 base; unmatched junction bases: 12.

The chain recombines TRBV7-6 with TRBJ2-3; tentative D call: TRBD2 (5 bases). The length of the CDR3 is 13 residues. Per the germline V gene, CDR1 is SGHVS and CDR2 is FNYEAQ. The V end was cut by 5 bases, the J end by 7 bases, with 13 bases between. In nucleotides, the CDR3 is TGTGCCAGCAGCGATGGACTGAAGTATACGCAGTATTTT. Protein sequence: CASSDGLKYTQYF.

The V gene is TRBV10-3, the J gene TRBJ2-3; no firm D call. This CDR3 spans 14 amino acids. V was clipped by 0 bases and J by 0 bases, with 4 bases between them. From germline, CDR1 is ENHRY and CDR2 SYGVKD. This CDR3 reads CAISESFSTDTQYF. The CDR3 DNA sequence: TGTGCCATCAGTGAGTCGTTCAGCACAGATACGCAGTATTTT.

The chain recombines TRBV7-9 with TRBJ2-7; no clear D gene. The CDR3 spans 12 residues. Between the trimmed V and J ends, which lost 5 bases and 5 bases, there was a span of 10 bases. Looked up from germline, CDR1 is SEHNR and CDR2 is FQNEAQ (reference sequence). The CDR3 DNA sequence: TGTGCCAGCAGCCCGTTGGCGGACGAGCAGTACTTC. Its protein is CASSPLADEQYF.

The chain carries TRBV6-6 and TRBJ1-2; 10 nucleotides agree with TRBD1. CDR1 and CDR2 from the germline V gene are MNHNY and SVGAGI (reference sequence). V was pared by 5 bases and J by 4 bases, with 10 bases of the junction left unmatched. This CDR3 has 16 amino acids. The CDR3, as DNA: TGTGCCAGCAGTGCAACCGGTCGGACAGGGGGCTATGGCTACACCTTC. Translated: CASSATGRTGGYGYTF.